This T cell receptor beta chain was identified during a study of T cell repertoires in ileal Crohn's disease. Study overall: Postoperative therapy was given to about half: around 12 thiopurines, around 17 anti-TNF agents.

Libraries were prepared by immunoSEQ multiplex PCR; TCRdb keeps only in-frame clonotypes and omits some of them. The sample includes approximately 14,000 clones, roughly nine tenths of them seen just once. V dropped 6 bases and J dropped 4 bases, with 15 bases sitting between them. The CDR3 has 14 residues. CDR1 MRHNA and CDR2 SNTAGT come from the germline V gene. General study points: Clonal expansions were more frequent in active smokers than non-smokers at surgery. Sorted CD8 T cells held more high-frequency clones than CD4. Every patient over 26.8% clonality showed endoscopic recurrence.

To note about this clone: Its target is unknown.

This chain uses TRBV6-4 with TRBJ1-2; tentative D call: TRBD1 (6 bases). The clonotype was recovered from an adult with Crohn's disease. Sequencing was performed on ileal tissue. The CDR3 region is CASRPSGTTYGYTF. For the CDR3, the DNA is TGTGCCAGCAGGCCGTCCGGGACAACCTATGGCTACACCTTC.